In this sample, the clone carrying this T cell receptor beta chain turned up a few times. Antigen: not known. The CDR3 totals 16 residues. V was shortened by 5 bases and J by 3 bases, with 18 bases between the two germline ends. The V gene's germline CDR1 is MNHEY and CDR2 SVGEGT. Primers used in a second PCR of roughly 7 to 11 cycles were a sample-barcoded 5' primer and a J-beta primer mix. Each cDNA molecule received a tag from a template-switch adaptor that had 12 random nucleotides. Each CDR3 protein gets one entry after TCRdb re-called the 5' RACE reads with MiXCR. The data show about 1.6 million distinct CDR3 sequences, with 30% to 35% seen just once and around 10% held by the top ten. This entry is derived from a study of blood T cells in healthy people across ages. For the study at large: About one barcoded beta molecule per two T cells came from capture by template switching. Points from the study as a whole: It was not possible, with unsorted PBMCs, to conclusively compare naive and antigen-experienced cells. Higher diversity, along with more naive CD4+ cells, distinguished long-lived donors from aged donors.

The TCR was taken from a woman aged 25 to 45 in good health. Material: blood. The chain links TRBV6-2 or TRBV6-3 to TRBJ2-3, with D possibly matching TRBD2 (5 bases). The CDR3 region has the DNA TGTGCCAGCAGTAACCTAATCCCGGGGAGAACAGATACGCAGTATTTT. Amino acids: CASSNLIPGRTDTQYF.